These 11 T cell receptor beta chains were sequenced from one sample in a study of shared clonotypes between healthy human individuals (dated by TCRdb to the early 2020s). Receptors were amplified or captured by the immunoSEQ multiplex PCR assay. The table was pulled from immuneACCESS by TCRdb, which kept in-frame rearrangements only. Such tables lose some clones; where checked, under half of the loss comes from unresolved V genes, and the rest has no known cause. For this sample there are 2 million to 3 million clones; 80% to 95% appear just once. The ten largest account for approximately 0.37% of the sample. The source material was naive CD4+ T cells from PBMCs. The cell subset or site label of this sample denotes: CD45RA+ positively selected. The receptors shown here come from a man aged 18 to 30 in good health. Some clones in this sample may be carry-over from other donors' samples.

The rearrangement links TRBV7-9 to TRBJ1-1; 7 bases are a match to TRBD1. The CDR3 length is 15 residues. Per germline, CDR1 SEHNR and CDR2 FQNEAQ (reference sequence). V shed 5 bases and J 4 bases; nucleotides not matched to a gene: 10. CDR3 region: CASSLRQGVATEAFF. For the CDR3, the DNA is TGTGCCAGCAGCCTAAGACAGGGAGTTGCCACTGAAGCTTTCTTT.

V gene TRBV4-1 combines with J gene TRBJ1-4, with D unresolved. The length of the CDR3 is 13 residues. Per germline, CDR1 MGHRA and CDR2 YSYEKL. The V and J ends lost 1 base and 8 bases respectively, with 8 bases between them. CDR3 residues: CASSQVLREKLFF. The CDR3 DNA follows: TGCGCCAGCAGCCAAGTCCTGAGGGAAAAACTGTTTTTT.

The chain joins TRBV30 to TRBJ2-3, with D unclear. This CDR3 is built from 14 residues. Per germline, CDR1 GTSNPN and CDR2 SVGIG (reference sequence). The V end lost 0 bases, the J end lost 1 base, and 8 bases lay between the germline ends. The CDR3 DNA sequence: TGTGCCTGGAGTGTCGTGGCCGGCACAGATACGCAGTATTTT. As protein: CAWSVVAGTDTQYF.

On this clone itself: In the same sample, other DNA sequences code for this CDR3. This chain links TRBV5-1 with TRBJ2-7; perhaps TRBD1 as D (5 bases). Germline-derived CDR1 and CDR2 are SGHRS and YFSETQ. Trimming removed 1 base at V and 3 bases at J, with 5 bases between. The CDR3 has 12 residues. CDR3 coding DNA: TGCGCCAGCAGCTTGCAGGGCTACGAGCAGTACTTC. This translates into CASSLQGYEQYF.

This chain joins TRBV18 and TRBJ2-3; D may be TRBD2 (5 bases). CDR1 and CDR2 (germline): KGHSH, LQKENI. The CDR3 has 15 residues. Deletions cut 8 bases from V and 0 bases from J, with 15 bases between. DNA of the CDR3: TGTGCCAGCGCCTACGGGATGTCTAGCACAGATACGCAGTATTTT. Protein: CASAYGMSSTDTQYF. The entire variable domain, with the rest obtained from reference TRBV18 and TRBJ2-3, is as follows: NAGVMQNPRHLVRRRGQEARLRCSPMKGHSHVYWYRQLPEEGLKFMVYLQKENIIDESGMPKERFSAEFPKEGPSILRIQQVVRGDSAAYFCASAYGMSSTDTQYFGPGTRLTVL.

V and J are TRBV6-1 and TRBJ2-1, with 12 bases matching TRBD2. The CDR3 contains 15 residues. After removal of 6 bases from V and 4 bases from J, the junction contained 4 bases not matched to a gene. In germline, CDR1 is MNHNS, CDR2 SASEGT. The CDR3 here is CASRRTSGTYNEQFF. CDR3 in DNA: TGTGCCAGCAGAAGGACTAGCGGGACTTACAATGAGCAGTTCTTC.

The V gene is TRBV5-8, the J gene TRBJ2-2; no firm D call. Trimming removed 0 bases from V and 4 bases from J, with 13 bases in between. The CDR3 totals 16 residues. The germline V gene encodes CDR1 SGHTS and CDR2 YDEGEE. CDR3 in amino acids: CASSLVKSSFTGELFF. DNA for the CDR3: TGTGCCAGCAGCTTGGTGAAAAGCAGTTTCACCGGGGAGCTGTTTTTT.

V gene TRBV30 combines with J gene TRBJ1-6; D gene unclear. Germline V lookup: CDR1 GTSNPN, CDR2 SVGIG (reference sequence). This CDR3 is 16 amino acids long. Trimming removed 0 bases from V and 4 bases from J, with 13 bases in between. CDR3: CAWSVRPRRYNSPLHF. The DNA for the CDR3 is TGTGCCTGGAGTGTACGACCCAGGCGTTATAATTCACCCCTCCACTTT.

The rearrangement links TRBV6-5 to TRBJ2-1; D remains unclear. V was pared by 4 bases and J by 2 bases, with 15 bases between. The CDR3 spans 16 residues. Germline V gene data show CDR1 as MNHEY and CDR2 as SVGAGI. CDR3: CASSSAGIGPYNEQFF. The CDR3 DNA sequence: TGTGCCAGCAGTTCTGCTGGAATTGGCCCCTACAATGAGCAGTTCTTC.

The chain links TRBV30 to TRBJ2-1; D is unresolved. Germline V CDR1 and CDR2: GTSNPN, SVGIG (reference sequence). The CDR3 contains 12 residues. Trimming left V 0 bases short and J 9 bases short, with 9 bases between. The CDR3 DNA follows: TGTGCCTGGAGTGTATCCGTCGTTGAGCAGTTCTTC. Translating it yields CAWSVSVVEQFF.

This chain connects TRBV28 to TRBJ1-5, with a possible D match to TRBD1 (5 bases). The germline V gene has CDR1 MDHEN and CDR2 SYDVKM. Trimming stripped 3 bases from V and 9 bases from J, with 15 bases between. The CDR3 sequence is 14 residues long. The CDR3 DNA reads TGTGCCAGCAGTTTGTTAGGGGCTTGGCGGCCCCAGCATTTT. Protein sequence: CASSLLGAWRPQHF.